This is a list of T cell receptor beta chains from one sample in a study of T cell responses to AZD1222 COVID-19 vaccine. Libraries were prepared by immunoSEQ multiplex PCR; TCRdb keeps only in-frame clonotypes and omits some of them. Of under 150,000 clones listed, approximately 88% are singletons. The material was peripheral blood, obtained 28 days after the second AZD1222 dose. These TCRs come from an adult who received the AZD1222 COVID-19 vaccine. Both conserved end residues are part of each CDR3. Each record gives: J gene, V gene, clone size, D gene, CDR3 DNA, CDR3 protein. D genes are given only for firm matches. A row's size may be missing; if present it is once, few, many or a size class.

j_call: TRBJ1-6
v_call: TRBV4-3
clone_size: NA
d_call: NA
cdr3_nt: TGCGCCAGCCGAAAGGGGCGGTATGGTTCACCCCTCCACTTT
cdr3_aa: CASRKGRYGSPLHF

j_call: TRBJ2-2
v_call: TRBV9
clone_size: few
d_call: NA
cdr3_nt: TGTGCCAGCAGCGTAGCAACGATAAACACCGGGGAGCTGTTTTTT
cdr3_aa: CASSVATINTGELFF

j_call: TRBJ1-4
v_call: TRBV5-1
clone_size: once
d_call: TRBD1
cdr3_nt: TGCGCCAGCAGCTTGGGACAGGGGAACACTAATGAAAAACTGTTTTTT
cdr3_aa: CASSLGQGNTNEKLFF

j_call: TRBJ1-5
v_call: TRBV10-1
clone_size: NA
d_call: TRBD1
cdr3_nt: TGCGCCAGCAGCGATCCGGGACAGGGGAATCAGCCCCAGCATTTT
cdr3_aa: CASSDPGQGNQPQHF

j_call: TRBJ1-5
v_call: TRBV2
clone_size: once
d_call: TRBD1
cdr3_nt: TGTGCCAGCAGTGAAAGAGGGGGCTTTCAGCCCCAGCATTTT
cdr3_aa: CASSERGGFQPQHF

j_call: TRBJ2-1
v_call: TRBV7-2
clone_size: NA
d_call: NA
cdr3_nt: TGTGCCAGCAGCTTATGGGGGGGGGCTAGTGATGAGCAGTTCTTC
cdr3_aa: CASSLWGGASDEQFF

j_call: TRBJ1-5
v_call: TRBV19
clone_size: NA
d_call: NA
cdr3_nt: TGTGCCAGTAGTATAGCGGGGGTTTATGGTCAGCCCCAGCATTTT
cdr3_aa: CASSIAGVYGQPQHF

j_call: TRBJ1-2
v_call: TRBV19
clone_size: NA
d_call: NA
cdr3_nt: TGTGCCAGTAGTAAGTGGGACCCCGGCAAACCTTATGGCTACACCTTC
cdr3_aa: CASSKWDPGKPYGYTF

j_call: TRBJ2-3
v_call: TRBV9
clone_size: NA
d_call: TRBD2
cdr3_nt: TGTGCCAGAGCGCGGGGGGGGCGTGGCACAGATACGCAGTATTTT
cdr3_aa: CARARGGRGTDTQYF

j_call: TRBJ2-7
v_call: TRBV5-6
clone_size: once
d_call: TRBD1
cdr3_nt: TGTGCCAGCAGCTTGGAGGGGACAGGGTTCGAGCAGTACTTC
cdr3_aa: CASSLEGTGFEQYF

j_call: TRBJ1-6
v_call: TRBV11-2
clone_size: once
d_call: NA
cdr3_nt: TGTGCCAGCAGATCCCCTAGGGGGACGGCTTCACCCCTCCACTTT
cdr3_aa: CASRSPRGTASPLHF

j_call: TRBJ1-1
v_call: TRBV6-6
clone_size: NA
d_call: NA
cdr3_nt: TGTGCCAGCAGGGTTTCCACTGAAGCTTTCTTT
cdr3_aa: CASRVSTEAFF

j_call: TRBJ1-1
v_call: TRBV11-2
clone_size: NA
d_call: NA
cdr3_nt: TGTGCCAGCAGCTTAGAGTCCGGGAACACTGAAGCTTTCTTT
cdr3_aa: CASSLESGNTEAFF

j_call: TRBJ2-2
v_call: TRBV18
clone_size: once
d_call: TRBD2
cdr3_nt: TGTGCCAGCTCACCACTAGCGGGGGTGAGCACCGGGGAGCTGTTTTTT
cdr3_aa: CASSPLAGVSTGELFF

j_call: TRBJ1-6
v_call: TRBV6-5
clone_size: NA
d_call: NA
cdr3_nt: TGTGCCAGCAGTTACTCAGGACAGCTTTATTCACCCCTCCACTTT
cdr3_aa: CASSYSGQLYSPLHF

j_call: TRBJ2-7
v_call: TRBV4-1
clone_size: once
d_call: TRBD2
cdr3_nt: TGCGCCAGCAGCCATTCTAGCGGGGAACTTTACGAGCAGTACTTC
cdr3_aa: CASSHSSGELYEQYF

j_call: TRBJ1-1
v_call: TRBV5-1
clone_size: NA
d_call: NA
cdr3_nt: TGCGCCAGCAGTTTTCGGGACGGCGACGCTGAAGCTTTCTTT
cdr3_aa: CASSFRDGDAEAFF

j_call: TRBJ1-2
v_call: TRBV4-2
clone_size: NA
d_call: NA
cdr3_nt: TGTGCCAGCAGCCAAGGCCAGGATTGGGTCTATGGCTACACCTTC
cdr3_aa: CASSQGQDWVYGYTF

j_call: TRBJ1-2
v_call: TRBV25-1
clone_size: few
d_call: TRBD1
cdr3_nt: TGTGCCAGCAGTGACGGACAGGGGTGGTATGGCTACACCTTC
cdr3_aa: CASSDGQGWYGYTF

j_call: TRBJ1-2
v_call: TRBV6-4
clone_size: NA
d_call: NA
cdr3_nt: TGTGCCAGCAGCCCCCTTCCAGACGACCTCTATGGCTACACCTTC
cdr3_aa: CASSPLPDDLYGYTF

j_call: TRBJ1-1
v_call: TRBV19
clone_size: NA
d_call: NA
cdr3_nt: TGTGCCAGTAGTCACCGGGGCACTGAAGCTTTCTTT
cdr3_aa: CASSHRGTEAFF

j_call: TRBJ1-6
v_call: TRBV5-6
clone_size: NA
d_call: NA
cdr3_nt: TGTGCCAGCAGCTCGCCGGATACGATAGGGGCCCTCCACTTT
cdr3_aa: CASSSPDTIGALHF

j_call: TRBJ1-6
v_call: TRBV9
clone_size: NA
d_call: TRBD1
cdr3_nt: TGTGCCAGCAGCACAAGACAGGGTGGCAATTCACCCCTCCACTTT
cdr3_aa: CASSTRQGGNSPLHF

j_call: TRBJ2-3
v_call: TRBV5-1
clone_size: NA
d_call: NA
cdr3_nt: TGCGCCAGCAATCCTGGCTTTTCCACAGATACGCAGTATTTT
cdr3_aa: CASNPGFSTDTQYF

j_call: TRBJ1-2
v_call: TRBV19
clone_size: NA
d_call: NA
cdr3_nt: TGTGCCAGTAGTATGGTTGGCACCAACTATGGCTACACCTTC
cdr3_aa: CASSMVGTNYGYTF

j_call: TRBJ1-4
v_call: TRBV19
clone_size: NA
d_call: NA
cdr3_nt: TGTGCCAGTAGTACCCAACTACAGGGAGGGGTACACGAAAAACTGTTTTTT
cdr3_aa: CASSTQLQGGVHEKLFF

j_call: TRBJ1-2
v_call: TRBV5-1
clone_size: NA
d_call: TRBD1
cdr3_nt: TGCGCCAGCAGCTCTCGACAGGGGGCATCCTCCTTAGGTGGCTACACCTTC
cdr3_aa: CASSSRQGASSLGGYTF

j_call: TRBJ1-1
v_call: TRBV4-1
clone_size: NA
d_call: NA
cdr3_nt: TGCGCCAGCAGCCAAAGTGTTATACAAGATGAAGCTTTCTTT
cdr3_aa: CASSQSVIQDEAFF

j_call: TRBJ2-3
v_call: TRBV19
clone_size: NA
d_call: NA
cdr3_nt: TGTGCCAGTAGTATAGTCCCGGATACGCAGTATTTT
cdr3_aa: CASSIVPDTQYF

j_call: TRBJ2-5
v_call: TRBV28
clone_size: NA
d_call: NA
cdr3_nt: TGTGCCAGCAGCCCGGGACAACACCAAGAGACCCAGTACTTC
cdr3_aa: CASSPGQHQETQYF

j_call: TRBJ2-1
v_call: TRBV7-7
clone_size: NA
d_call: NA
cdr3_nt: TGTGCCAGCAGCTTAGCATCAGGGGTTTATGAGCAGTTCTTC
cdr3_aa: CASSLASGVYEQFF

j_call: TRBJ1-5
v_call: TRBV19
clone_size: NA
d_call: NA
cdr3_nt: TGTGCCAGTAGTACACAGGGTAATCAGCCCCAGCATTTT
cdr3_aa: CASSTQGNQPQHF

j_call: TRBJ2-3
v_call: TRBV7-9
clone_size: NA
d_call: TRBD1
cdr3_nt: TGTGCCAGCAGCGGGGGACAGGGGCGGTCAGATACGCAGTATTTT
cdr3_aa: CASSGGQGRSDTQYF

j_call: TRBJ2-1
v_call: TRBV18
clone_size: NA
d_call: TRBD1
cdr3_nt: TGTGCCAGCTCCCTCACGGGACAGGGGAGTAATGAGCAGTTCTTC
cdr3_aa: CASSLTGQGSNEQFF

j_call: TRBJ1-5
v_call: TRBV28
clone_size: NA
d_call: NA
cdr3_nt: TGTGCCAGCAGACCAGGGGCGGATCAGCCCCAGCATTTT
cdr3_aa: CASRPGADQPQHF